The sequence of this T cell receptor beta chain was determined in a study of cytomegalovirus exposure and HLA in healthy donors. Study-level points and caveats: Analysis was performed later, and it showed HLA-associated TCR beta chains to be more clonally expanded than equally common others.

With 60 Vbeta and 13 Jbeta primers, the PCR was carried out. This table comes from immunoSEQ multiplex PCR, and its TCRdb copy is limited to in-frame clones, with some not included. The data contain about 190,000 clones, about 76% of them singletons. In the case of this clone: Its antigen is currently unknown. Other DNA sequences within the sample encode an identical CDR3.

The CDR3 covers 11 residues. The V gene's germline CDR1 is SQVTM and CDR2 ANQGSEA. Trimming left V 5 bases short and J 1 base short, with 5 bases between. The chain uses TRBV29-1 and TRBJ1-1; TRBD1 is a possible D gene (5 bases). The sequencing input was PBMCs. The TCR was taken from a woman aged 50 to 65 in good health and CMV-seronegative. The CDR3 loop is CSVRGNTEAFF. The CDR3 nucleotides read TGCAGCGTTAGGGGGAACACTGAAGCTTTCTTT.